This TCR beta chain stems from a study of T cell responses to AZD1222 COVID-19 vaccine. Study summary: Both about-4-week and about-12-week second-dose recipients were combined.

CDR3 length: 15 amino acids. Per the germline V gene, CDR1 is MNHNS and CDR2 is SASEGT. V lost 2 bases and J lost 2; bases outside the gene matches: 3. Profiled with immunoSEQ multiplex PCR; TCRdb holds only in-frame clones, not every one. The sample lists more than 100,000 clones; approximately 92% were seen once. The J gene is TRBJ2-3, the V gene TRBV6-1; 8 bases agree with TRBD1. This clonotype was obtained from an adult in good health. The specimen comprised peripheral blood, sampled on day 0 of AZD1222 vaccination. The CDR3 region is CASSEQGALTDTQYF. The CDR3 nucleotides are TGTGCCAGCAGTGAACAGGGGGCCCTCACAGATACGCAGTATTTT.